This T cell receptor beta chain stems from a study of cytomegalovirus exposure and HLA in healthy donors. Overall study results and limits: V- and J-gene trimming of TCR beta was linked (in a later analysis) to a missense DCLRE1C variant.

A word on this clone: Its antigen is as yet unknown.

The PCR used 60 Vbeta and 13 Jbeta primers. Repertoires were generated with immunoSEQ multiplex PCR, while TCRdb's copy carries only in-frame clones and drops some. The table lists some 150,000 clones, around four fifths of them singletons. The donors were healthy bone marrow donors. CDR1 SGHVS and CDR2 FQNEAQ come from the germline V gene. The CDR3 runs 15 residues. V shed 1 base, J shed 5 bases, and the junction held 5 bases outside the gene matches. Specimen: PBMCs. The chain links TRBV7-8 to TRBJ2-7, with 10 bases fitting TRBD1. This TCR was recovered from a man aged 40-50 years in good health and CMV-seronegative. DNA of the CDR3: TGTGCCAGCAGCTTAGGACAGGGGGCGTTCGACGAGCAGTACTTC. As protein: CASSLGQGAFDEQYF.